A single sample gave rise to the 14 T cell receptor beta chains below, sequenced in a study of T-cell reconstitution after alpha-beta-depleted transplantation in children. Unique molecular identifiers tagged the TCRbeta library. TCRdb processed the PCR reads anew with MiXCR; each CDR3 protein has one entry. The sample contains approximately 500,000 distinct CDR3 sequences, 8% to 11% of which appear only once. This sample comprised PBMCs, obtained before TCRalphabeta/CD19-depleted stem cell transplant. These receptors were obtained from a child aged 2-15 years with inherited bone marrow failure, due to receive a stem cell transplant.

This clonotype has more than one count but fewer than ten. The CDR3 nucleotides read TGTGCCAGCAGTTACTCGATTTCAAGCGGGACGGAGACCCAGTACTTC. It encodes CASSYSISSGTETQYF. The V and J genes are TRBV6-2 or TRBV6-3 and TRBJ2-5; 7 nucleotides line up with TRBD2. The germline V gene has CDR1 MNHEY and CDR2 SVGEGT. With 0 bases clipped from V and 5 bases from J, the junction kept 9 bases outside the gene matches. This CDR3 spans 16 amino acids.

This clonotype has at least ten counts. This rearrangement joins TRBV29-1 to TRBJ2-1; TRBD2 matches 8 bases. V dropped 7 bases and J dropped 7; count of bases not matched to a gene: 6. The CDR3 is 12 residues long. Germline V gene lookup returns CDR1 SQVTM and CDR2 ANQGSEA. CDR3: CSAKRENNEQFF. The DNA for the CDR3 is TGCAGCGCTAAGCGGGAGAATAATGAGCAGTTCTTC.

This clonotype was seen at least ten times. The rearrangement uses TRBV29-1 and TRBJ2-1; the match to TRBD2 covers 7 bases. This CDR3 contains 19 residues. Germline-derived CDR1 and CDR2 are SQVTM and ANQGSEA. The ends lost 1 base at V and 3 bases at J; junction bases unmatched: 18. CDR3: CSVEGKTEAASGGYNEQFF. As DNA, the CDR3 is TGCAGCGTTGAAGGTAAGACAGAAGCGGCTAGCGGAGGCTACAATGAGCAGTTCTTC.

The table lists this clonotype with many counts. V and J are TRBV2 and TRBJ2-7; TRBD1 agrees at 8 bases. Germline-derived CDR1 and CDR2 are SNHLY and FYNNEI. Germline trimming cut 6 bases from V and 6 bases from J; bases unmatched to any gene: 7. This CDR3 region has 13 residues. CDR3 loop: CASSAWTGSEQYF. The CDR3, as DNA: TGTGCCAGCAGCGCCTGGACAGGGAGCGAGCAGTACTTC.

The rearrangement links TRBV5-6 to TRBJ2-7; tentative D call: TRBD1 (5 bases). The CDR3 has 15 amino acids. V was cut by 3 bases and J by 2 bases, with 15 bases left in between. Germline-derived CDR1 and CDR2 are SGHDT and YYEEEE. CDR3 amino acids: CASSWTPLRTYEQYF. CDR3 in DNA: TGTGCCAGCAGCTGGACACCGCTGCGAACCTACGAGCAGTACTTC.

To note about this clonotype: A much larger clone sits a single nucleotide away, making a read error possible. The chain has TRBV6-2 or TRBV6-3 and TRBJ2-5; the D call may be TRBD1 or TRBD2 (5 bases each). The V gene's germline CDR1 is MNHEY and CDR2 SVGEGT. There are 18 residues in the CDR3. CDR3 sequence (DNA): TGTGCCAGCAGTTACGAGGGGATCAGGCCCCCCGGCCAAGAGACCCTGTACTTC. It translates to CASSYEGIRPPGQETLYF.

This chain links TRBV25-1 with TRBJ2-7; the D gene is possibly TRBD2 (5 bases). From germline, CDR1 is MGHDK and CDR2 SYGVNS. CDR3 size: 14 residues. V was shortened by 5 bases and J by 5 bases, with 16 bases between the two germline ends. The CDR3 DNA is TGTGCCAGCAGTTCGATGCGAGGGTTCGACGAGCAGTACTTC. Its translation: CASSSMRGFDEQYF.

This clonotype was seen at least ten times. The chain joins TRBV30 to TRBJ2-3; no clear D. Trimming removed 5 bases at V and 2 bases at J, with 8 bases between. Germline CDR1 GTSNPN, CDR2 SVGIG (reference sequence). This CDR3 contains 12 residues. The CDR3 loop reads CAWVGFTDTQYF. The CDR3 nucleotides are TGTGCCTGGGTCGGGTTCACAGATACGCAGTATTTT.

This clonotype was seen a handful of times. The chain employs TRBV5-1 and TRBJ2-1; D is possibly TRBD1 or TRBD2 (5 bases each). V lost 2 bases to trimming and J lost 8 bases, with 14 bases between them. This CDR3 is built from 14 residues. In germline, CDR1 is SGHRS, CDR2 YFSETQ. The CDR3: CASSFGPGTDEQFF. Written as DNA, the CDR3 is TGCGCCAGCAGCTTTGGACCCGGGACCGATGAGCAGTTCTTC.

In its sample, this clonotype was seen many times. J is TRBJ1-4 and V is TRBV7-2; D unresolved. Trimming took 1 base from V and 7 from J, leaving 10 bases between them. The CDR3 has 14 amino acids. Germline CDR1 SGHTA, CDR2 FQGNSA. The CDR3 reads CASSLEYGVEKLFF. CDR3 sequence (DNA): TGTGCCAGCAGCTTAGAATACGGTGTTGAAAAACTGTTTTTT.

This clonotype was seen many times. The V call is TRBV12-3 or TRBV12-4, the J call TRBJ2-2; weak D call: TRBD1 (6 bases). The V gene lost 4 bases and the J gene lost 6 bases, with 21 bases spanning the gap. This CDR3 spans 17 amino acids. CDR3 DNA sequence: TGTGCCAGCAGTTCGGTTGGGGGCGGGCCAAACCCCGGGGAGCTGTTTTTT. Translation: CASSSVGGGPNPGELFF.

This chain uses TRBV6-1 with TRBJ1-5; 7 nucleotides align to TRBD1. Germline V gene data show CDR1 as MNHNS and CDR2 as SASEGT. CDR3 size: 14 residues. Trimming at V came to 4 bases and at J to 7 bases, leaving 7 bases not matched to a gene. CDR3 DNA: TGTGCCAGCAGTGCCCAACAGGGGAGGCAGCCCCAGCATTTT. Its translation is CASSAQQGRQPQHF.

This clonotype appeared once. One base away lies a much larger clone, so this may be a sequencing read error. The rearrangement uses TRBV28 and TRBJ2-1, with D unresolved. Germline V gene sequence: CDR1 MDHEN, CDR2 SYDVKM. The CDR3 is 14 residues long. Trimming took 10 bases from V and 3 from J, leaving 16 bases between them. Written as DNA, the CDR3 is TGTGCCACTACGTCAGACCTAAGCTACAATGAGCAGTTCTTC. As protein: CATTSDLSYNEQFF.

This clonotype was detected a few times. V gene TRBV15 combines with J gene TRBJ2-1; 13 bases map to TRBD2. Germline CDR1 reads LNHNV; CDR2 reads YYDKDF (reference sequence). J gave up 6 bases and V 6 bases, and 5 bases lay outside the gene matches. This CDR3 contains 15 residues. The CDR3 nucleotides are TGTGCCACCAGGACCGGGACTAGCGGGACCAATGAGCAGTTCTTC. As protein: CATRTGTSGTNEQFF.